Sequencing of this T cell receptor beta chain was carried out in a study of blood T cell repertoires in COVID-19. Sequenced by immunoSEQ multiplex PCR; TCRdb stores in-frame clones only, minus some. The table includes more than 55,000 clones, about 89% detected once. The ends lost 3 bases at V and 2 bases at J; junction bases unmatched: 3. The CDR3 spans 16 residues. Germline loops: CDR1 SGHNT, CDR2 YYREEE (reference sequence). The material sequenced was peripheral blood. The chain links TRBV5-4 to TRBJ1-6; TRBD1 matches 9 bases. The TCR comes from a man aged 55 to 70 with active or convalescent COVID-19. The CDR3 is CASSSTGGPYNSPLHF. The CDR3 DNA sequence: TGTGCCAGCAGCTCCACAGGGGGCCCCTATAATTCACCCCTCCACTTT.